These 20 T cell receptor beta chains were sequenced from one sample in a study of molecular identifiers for immune sequencing clone quantification (dated by TCRdb to between 2018 and 2020). Library preparation was by PCR. The sequencing machine was an Illumina HiSeq 4000. Clones were called with MiXCR by TCRdb after fastp trimmed the public reads at Q25, and only in-frame beta chains were retained. Records with the same CDR3 protein are collapsed into one entry carrying the most frequent genes and DNA. The sample yields some 66,000 distinct CDR3 sequences; around 19% were counted once. More than 1.3% of the sample rests with the top ten. Sequencing was carried out using naive CD8+ T cells from blood, with Jurkat cell RNA spiked in. This specimen's cell subset or site label, interpreted: FACS-sorted CD8+CD4-CCR7+CD45RA+ naive T cells. These receptors originate from a human donor in good health. Some libraries in this study had Jurkat cell RNA spiked in.

This clonotype was found a few times. The V and J genes are TRBV3-1 and TRBJ1-2; tentative D call: TRBD1 (5 bases). Germline V lookup: CDR1 LGHDT, CDR2 YNNKEL (reference sequence). The CDR3 consists of 14 residues. V was trimmed by 0 bases and J by 9 bases, leaving 14 bases between them. The CDR3: CASSQDFMGRSYTF. In nucleotides, the CDR3 is TGTGCCAGCAGCCAAGATTTTATGGGACGGAGCTACACCTTC.

This clonotype was found many times. The V gene is TRBV21-1, the J gene TRBJ2-4. TRBV21-1 represents a pseudogene. The CDR3 length is 15 residues. The CDR3 nucleotides read TGTGCCAGCAGCAGAGGCAGACTAGCCAAAAACATTCAGTACTTC. It specifies CASSRGRLAKNIQYF.

There are many counts of this clonotype. The chain has TRBV13 and TRBJ2-7; TRBD2 matches at 11 bases. The V and J ends lost 6 bases and 2 bases, in that order; junction bases with no gene match: 6. Germline V gene sequence: CDR1 PRHDT, CDR2 FYEKMQ (reference sequence). There are 15 residues in the CDR3. CDR3 residues: CASSPGTSGTYEQYF. The CDR3 DNA reads as TGTGCCAGCAGTCCCGGGACTAGCGGTACCTACGAGCAGTACTTC.

The V and J genes are TRBV13 and TRBJ2-1; possibly TRBD1 or TRBD2 for D (5 bases each). In germline, CDR1 is PRHDT, CDR2 FYEKMQ (reference sequence). Trimming took off 3 bases at V and 9 bases at J, with 6 bases between the two ends. CDR3 length equals 11 residues. The CDR3 nucleotides are TGTGCCAGCAGCTTTGGGGGTGAGCAGTTCTTC. Amino acids: CASSFGGEQFF.

Many counts were recorded for this clonotype. V and J are TRBV7-8 and TRBJ2-1, with 14 positions matching TRBD2. The germline V gene encodes CDR1 SGHVS and CDR2 FQNEAQ. After removal of 5 bases from V and 7 bases from J, the junction contained 4 bases not matched to a gene. This CDR3 is 15 amino acids long. CDR3 in DNA: TGTGCCAGCAGCCTAGGGACTAGCGGGAGTAATGAGCAGTTCTTC. It specifies CASSLGTSGSNEQFF.

This clonotype was recorded many times. The V and J genes are TRBV6-1 and TRBJ1-5; D might be TRBD1 (5 bases). With 10 bases removed from V and 9 bases from J, the gap between germline ends came to 28 bases. Per the germline V gene, CDR1 is MNHNS and CDR2 is SASEGT. CDR3 length: 16 residues. This chain's CDR3 is CATEDFGVRAGGPQHF. CDR3 coding DNA: TGTGCCACCGAAGATTTCGGGGTTAGGGCCGGGGGGCCCCAGCATTTT.

For this clonotype: This could be a read error, since a much larger clone is one nucleotide away. The chain links TRBV7-8 to TRBJ2-1; 11 bases match TRBD1. From germline, CDR1 is SGHVS and CDR2 FQNEAQ. This CDR3 has 16 amino acids. The CDR3, as DNA: TGTGCCAGCAGCTCACCTGGGACAGGGGGATACAATGAGCAGTCCTTC. It encodes CASSSPGTGGYNEQSF.

The chain employs TRBV5-6 and TRBJ2-1, with 11 bases aligning to TRBD2. The CDR3 spans 18 residues. J lost 0 bases, V lost 2 bases, and 7 bases had no gene match. Germline-derived CDR1 and CDR2 are SGHDT and YYEEEE. CDR3 sequence reads: CASSLMTSGIPSYNEQFF. CDR3 nucleotide sequence: TGTGCCAGCAGCTTAATGACTAGCGGGATCCCCTCCTACAATGAGCAGTTCTTC.

This clonotype was seen repeatedly, ten times or more. The rearrangement joins TRBV20-1 to TRBJ2-7, with D possibly matching TRBD1 (5 bases). With 3 bases removed from V and 6 bases from J, the gap between germline ends came to 15 bases. CDR1 and CDR2 from the germline V gene are DFQATT and SNEGSKA (reference sequence). The CDR3 extends over 13 amino acids. CDR3 nucleotide sequence: TGCAGTGCTAGCCAGGGTGGAAGGGGCGAGCAGTACTTC. This gives the protein CSASQGGRGEQYF.

Many counts were recorded for this clonotype. The rearrangement links TRBV19 to TRBJ2-1, with D possibly being TRBD1 (5 bases). Germline CDR1 LNHDA, CDR2 SQIVND (reference sequence). V gave up 2 bases and J gave up 7 bases, with 9 bases separating them. The CDR3 has 13 residues. The CDR3 sequence is CASSISGLNEQFF. CDR3 coding DNA: TGTGCCAGTAGTATATCAGGGTTGAATGAGCAGTTCTTC.

This clonotype has ten or more counts. The chain recombines TRBV5-1 with TRBJ2-1, with D unclear. The CDR3 is made up of 15 amino acids. Germline loops: CDR1 SGHRS, CDR2 YFSETQ. Trimming shortened V by 3 bases and J by 10 bases, and 20 bases separated the two germline ends. The CDR3: CASSSPDHIIWEQFF. The CDR3 nucleotides are TGCGCCAGCAGCTCTCCCGATCACATCATCTGGGAGCAGTTCTTC.

This clonotype was seen only a few times. A read error may explain this, as a much larger clone is one base away. J is TRBJ2-1 and V is TRBV4-1; D ambiguous. The CDR3 has 15 amino acids. V lost 4 bases and J 2 bases, leaving 12 bases between the germline ends. CDR1 MGHRA and CDR2 YSYEKL come from the germline V gene. CDR3 amino acids: CASSPTPSAYNEQFF. The CDR3 region has the DNA TGCGCCAGCAGCCCAACCCCGAGTGCCTACAATGAGCAGTTCTTC.

This clonotype has a count of ten or more. V and J are TRBV30 and TRBJ2-7; 7 bases are shared with TRBD1. V was pared by 8 bases and J by 4 bases, with 11 bases of the junction left unmatched. The CDR3 is 13 residues long. The germline V gene has CDR1 GTSNPN and CDR2 SVGIG (reference sequence). CDR3 residues: CAGEQGIGYEQYF. DNA for the CDR3: TGTGCCGGAGAACAGGGGATCGGATACGAGCAGTACTTC.

There are a few counts of this clonotype. The CDR3, as DNA: TGTGCCAGCAGCTTAGAACTAGCGGGAGTCTACGAGCAGTACTTC. Its protein is CASSLELAGVYEQYF. The V and J genes are TRBV7-6 and TRBJ2-7; TRBD2 matches at 11 bases. The germline V gene encodes CDR1 SGHVS and CDR2 FNYEAQ. The CDR3 is 15 residues long. V lost 1 base and J lost 3; bases outside the gene matches: 2.

This clonotype was detected a few times. The CDR3 DNA sequence: TGTGCCACCAGCGTATTCCTAGCGGGCGGCGAGACCCAGTACTTC. It encodes CATSVFLAGGETQYF. The chain is built from TRBV15 and TRBJ2-5; 8 bases agree with TRBD2. CDR1 is LNHNV and CDR2 is YYDKDF in the germline V gene (reference sequence). The CDR3 totals 15 residues. The junction had 10 bases not matched to a gene; V was cut back by 5 bases and J by 5 bases.

This clonotype has a count of ten or more. V gene TRBV13 combines with J gene TRBJ1-5; D might be TRBD1 (5 bases). Deletions cut 4 bases from V and 6 bases from J, with 13 bases between. The CDR3 length is 14 residues. CDR1 and CDR2 (germline): PRHDT, FYEKMQ (reference sequence). CDR3 DNA: TGTGCCAGCAGCTCGCGGGGGGGAGGTCAGCCCCAGCATTTT. Its translation is CASSSRGGGQPQHF. The variable domain in full, with the rest retrieved from reference TRBV13 and TRBJ1-5, is AAGVIQSPRHLIKEKRETATLKCYPIPRHDTVYWYQQGPGQDPQFLISFYEKMQSDKGSIPDRFSAQQFSDYHSELNMSSLELGDSALYFCASSSRGGGQPQHFGDGTRLSIL.

This clonotype occurred a few times. The V call is TRBV2, the J call TRBJ2-5; 7 bases map to TRBD2. J gave up 4 bases and V 8 bases, and 7 bases lay outside the gene matches. Per the germline V gene, CDR1 is SNHLY and CDR2 is FYNNEI. The CDR3 totals 13 residues. The CDR3 sequence: CASLKLATETQYF. The CDR3 nucleotides read TGTGCCAGCCTTAAACTAGCGACAGAGACCCAGTACTTC. The full variable domain, in which reference TRBV2 and TRBJ2-5 provide the parts outside the CDR3, is EPEVTQTPSHQVTQMGQEVILRCVPISNHLYFYWYRQILGQKVEFLVSFYNNEISEKSEIFDDQFSVERPDGSNFTLKIRSTKLEDSAMYFCASLKLATETQYFGPGTRLLVL.

The chain employs TRBV7-6 and TRBJ2-1, with D unresolved. V lost 4 bases and J 2 bases, leaving 6 bases between the germline ends. CDR1 and CDR2 (germline): SGHVS, FNYEAQ. The CDR3 is made up of 13 amino acids. The CDR3 sequence: CASSSQTYNEQFF. The CDR3 nucleotides are TGTGCCAGCAGCTCTCAGACCTACAATGAGCAGTTCTTC.

CDR3 sequence (DNA): TGCAGTGCTAGAGATGGACTAGCGGACTACAATGAGCAGTTCTTC. Protein sequence: CSARDGLADYNEQFF. The V gene is TRBV20-1, the J gene TRBJ2-1; 10 nucleotides agree with TRBD2. V dropped 0 bases and J dropped 3; count of bases not matched to a gene: 2. CDR1 is DFQATT, CDR2 SNEGSKA, per germline (reference sequence). The CDR3 has 15 amino acids.

This clonotype was counted between two and nine times. The J gene is TRBJ2-7, the V gene TRBV27; D call uncertain. Trimming stripped 8 bases from V and 4 bases from J, with 9 bases between. Germline lookup yields CDR1 MNHEY and CDR2 SMNVEV (reference sequence). This CDR3 comprises 11 residues. This CDR3 is CASRSTYEQYF. For the CDR3, the DNA is TGTGCCAGCCGTTCGACTTACGAGCAGTACTTC.